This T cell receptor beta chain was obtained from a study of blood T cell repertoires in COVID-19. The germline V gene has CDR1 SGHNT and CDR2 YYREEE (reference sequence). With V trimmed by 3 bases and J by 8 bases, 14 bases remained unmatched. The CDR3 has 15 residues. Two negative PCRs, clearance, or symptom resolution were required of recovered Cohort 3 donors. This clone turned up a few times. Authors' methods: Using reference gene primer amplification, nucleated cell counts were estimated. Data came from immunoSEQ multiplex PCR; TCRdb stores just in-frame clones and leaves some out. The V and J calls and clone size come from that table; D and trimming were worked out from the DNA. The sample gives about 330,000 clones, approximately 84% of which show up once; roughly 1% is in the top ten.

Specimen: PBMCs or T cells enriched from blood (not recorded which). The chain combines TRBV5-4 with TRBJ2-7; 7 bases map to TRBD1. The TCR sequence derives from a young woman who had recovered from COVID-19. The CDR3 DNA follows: TGTGCCAGCAGCTATTCCCTGGACAGGACCCTGAAGCAGTACTTC. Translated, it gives CASSYSLDRTLKQYF. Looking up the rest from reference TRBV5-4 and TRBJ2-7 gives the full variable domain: ETGVTQSPTHLIKTRGQQVTLRCSSQSGHNTVSWYQQALGQGPQFIFQYYREEENGRGNFPPRFSGLQFPNYSSELNVNALELDDSALYLCASSYSLDRTLKQYFGPGTRLTVT.